One sample yielded the 30 T cell receptor beta chains listed below, sequenced in a study of PD-1 blockade in classical Hodgkin lymphoma. Patients all relapsed after autologous stem cell transplantation, and there was variation in brentuximab vedotin exposure. Profiling relied on immunoSEQ multiplex PCR, and the TCRdb table lists in-frame clones only, not all of them. The table shows some 31,000 clones, with roughly 70% occurring only once. The specimen comprised peripheral blood mononuclear cells (PBMCs), sampled before the second cycle of nivolumab. The receptor source for this set is a human donor with classical Hodgkin lymphoma.

The rearrangement uses TRBV10-2 and TRBJ1-2, with a possible D match to TRBD1 (6 bases). The CDR3 contains 12 residues. Trimming took off 4 bases at V and 6 bases at J, with 9 bases between the two ends. Germline CDR1 reads WSHSY; CDR2 reads SAAADI. CDR3 amino acids: CASSGTGHGYTF. CDR3 bases: TGCGCCAGCAGTGGAACAGGGCATGGCTACACCTTC.

The CDR3 is CASSKTGGNEQFF. The CDR3 DNA reads TGTGCCAGCAGCAAAACAGGGGGCAATGAGCAGTTCTTC. The chain uses TRBV11-3 and TRBJ2-1; 8 bases agree with TRBD1. With V trimmed by 5 bases and J by 6 bases, 3 bases remained unmatched. This CDR3 spans 13 amino acids. CDR1 is SGHNT, CDR2 YENEEA, per germline.

J is TRBJ1-5 and V is TRBV4-3; D call uncertain. The CDR3 has 13 residues. Trimming took 1 base from V and 6 from J, leaving 7 bases between them. Germline values: CDR1 LGHNA, CDR2 YSLEER. CDR3 sequence (DNA): TGCGCCAGCAGCCAAGCCGGAGGTCAGCCCCAGCATTTT. Protein sequence: CASSQAGGQPQHF.

The genes are TRBV5-1 and TRBJ2-3; TRBD1 matches 12 bases. Trimming took 2 bases from V and 3 from J; bases not matched to a gene: 7. Germline-derived CDR1 and CDR2 are SGHRS and YFSETQ. The CDR3 spans 17 residues. In DNA, the CDR3 is TGCGCCAGCAGCTTAAACCCGGGACAGGGGGCTACAGATACGCAGTATTTT. Protein product: CASSLNPGQGATDTQYF.

This chain joins TRBV5-1 and TRBJ1-1, with D unclear. This CDR3 has 14 amino acids. V dropped 0 bases and J dropped 1 base, with 7 bases sitting between them. From germline, CDR1 is SGHRS and CDR2 YFSETQ. The CDR3 DNA sequence: TGCGCCAGCAGCTTGGTGGTTCAGAACACTGAAGCTTTCTTT. Its protein is CASSLVVQNTEAFF.

The chain links TRBV29-1 to TRBJ1-1; D unclear. Germline assignment: CDR1 SQVTM and CDR2 ANQGSEA. The CDR3 spans 12 residues. V was pared by 6 bases and J by 3 bases, with 11 bases between. The CDR3 DNA reads TGCAGCGTCCGAAACAGCCACACTGAAGCTTTCTTT. This encodes CSVRNSHTEAFF.

The V gene is TRBV7-3, the J gene TRBJ2-2, with a possible D match to TRBD2 (7 bases). V shed 2 bases and J shed 4 bases, with 14 bases lying between them. The CDR3 contains 16 residues. Per the germline V gene, CDR1 is SGHTA and CDR2 is FQGTGA. In DNA, the CDR3 is TGTGCCAGCAGCTTATTCGGGGGGCGATCCACCGGGGAGCTGTTTTTT. Its translation: CASSLFGGRSTGELFF.

The sample holds a few counts of this clone. V and J are TRBV19 and TRBJ1-1, with D tentatively TRBD1 (5 bases). The CDR3 length is 14 residues. Deletions cut 2 bases from V and 1 base from J, with 8 bases between. From germline, CDR1 is LNHDA and CDR2 SQIVND (reference sequence). CDR3 region: CASSIQGENTEAFF. DNA for the CDR3: TGTGCCAGTAGTATACAAGGGGAGAACACTGAAGCTTTCTTT.

This chain joins TRBV4-1 and TRBJ1-5; a possible D gene is TRBD1 (5 bases). With 0 bases removed from V and 7 bases from J, the gap between germline ends came to 16 bases. Germline V gene lookup returns CDR1 MGHRA and CDR2 YSYEKL. This CDR3 is built from 16 residues. CDR3 sequence reads: CASSQDPGRGEQPQHF. The DNA for the CDR3 is TGCGCCAGCAGCCAAGATCCAGGGCGGGGAGAGCAGCCCCAGCATTTT.

The chain employs TRBV7-6 and TRBJ2-7, with 11 bases fitting TRBD1. The germline CDR1 and CDR2 sequences are SGHVS and FNYEAQ. The CDR3 spans 15 residues. V lost 5 bases and J lost 3; bases outside the gene matches: 6. CDR3 nucleotide sequence: TGTGCCAGCAGCCTGTGGACAGGGGGCTTCTACGAGCAGTACTTC. It yields the protein CASSLWTGGFYEQYF.

V gene TRBV19 combines with J gene TRBJ2-7, with 8 bases matching TRBD1. The junction had 4 bases not matched to a gene; V was cut back by 0 bases and J by 3 bases. The CDR3 totals 15 residues. CDR1 is LNHDA and CDR2 is SQIVND in the germline V gene (reference sequence). CDR3 region: CASSIDQGQDYEQYF. The DNA of the CDR3 is TGTGCCAGTAGTATAGATCAGGGACAGGACTACGAGCAGTACTTC.

V usage is TRBV6-5 and J usage is TRBJ2-2; D may be TRBD2 (5 bases). The CDR3 runs 16 residues. CDR1 is MNHEY, CDR2 SVGAGI, per germline. Deletions cut 0 bases from V and 4 bases from J, with 12 bases between. The CDR3 nucleotides are TGTGCCAGCAGTTACTCGGGAGACGGACTCACCGGGGAGCTGTTTTTT. Protein product: CASSYSGDGLTGELFF.

The chain has TRBV18 and TRBJ1-3; a possible D gene is TRBD1 (5 bases). Between the trimmed V and J ends, which lost 2 bases and 4 bases, there was a span of 6 bases. CDR1 and CDR2 from the germline V gene are KGHSH and LQKENI. The CDR3 runs 13 residues. CDR3 in DNA: TGTGCCAGCTCACCAGGGGGAGGAAACACCATATATTTT. As protein: CASSPGGGNTIYF. Variable domain in full (rest from reference TRBV18 and TRBJ1-3): NAGVMQNPRHLVRRRGQEARLRCSPMKGHSHVYWYRQLPEEGLKFMVYLQKENIIDESGMPKERFSAEFPKEGPSILRIQQVVRGDSAAYFCASSPGGGNTIYFGEGSWLTVV.

The CDR3 sequence is CASSTKLAAEQYF. Written as DNA, the CDR3 is TGTGCCAGCAGTACTAAACTAGCCGCCGAGCAGTACTTC. This chain links TRBV27 with TRBJ2-7, with D tentatively TRBD2 (6 bases). In germline, CDR1 is MNHEY, CDR2 SMNVEV (reference sequence). V was clipped by 5 bases and J by 6 bases, with 14 bases between them. CDR3 length equals 13 residues.

This clone came up a few times. The V call is TRBV5-5, the J call TRBJ1-1; TRBD1 is a possible D gene (5 bases). The CDR3 has 14 amino acids. The V gene's germline CDR1 is SGHKS and CDR2 YYEKEE (reference sequence). V lost 6 bases and J lost 5, with 17 bases in between. CDR3 in DNA: TGTGCCAGCACCTCCCGGGGGGGATCTACTGAAGCTTTCTTT. It translates to CASTSRGGSTEAFF.

The chain employs TRBV2 and TRBJ2-1, with 9 bases fitting TRBD1. Germline V CDR1 and CDR2: SNHLY, FYNNEI. J gave up 7 bases and V 6 bases, and 7 bases lay outside the gene matches. The CDR3 sequence is 14 residues long. For the CDR3, the DNA is TGTGCCAGCAGAAGACAGGGGGGATGGAATGAGCAGTTCTTC. Amino acid sequence: CASRRQGGWNEQFF. The variable domain in full, with the rest retrieved from reference TRBV2 and TRBJ2-1, is EPEVTQTPSHQVTQMGQEVILRCVPISNHLYFYWYRQILGQKVEFLVSFYNNEISEKSEIFDDQFSVERPDGSNFTLKIRSTKLEDSAMYFCASRRQGGWNEQFFGPGTRLTVL.

V and J are TRBV5-4 and TRBJ2-7; no clear D gene. Germline CDR1 SGHNT, CDR2 YYREEE (reference sequence). This CDR3 spans 16 amino acids. V lost 0 bases and J lost 2, with 15 bases in between. The CDR3 protein is CASSLAGSSLAYEQYF. The CDR3 nucleotides are TGTGCCAGCAGCTTGGCCGGGTCCTCCTTAGCCTACGAGCAGTACTTC.

The V and J genes are TRBV19 and TRBJ2-2, with 8 bases matching TRBD1. The CDR3 is 16 residues long. The V segment lost 1 base and the J segment 7 bases; nucleotides outside the gene matches: 8. From germline, CDR1 is LNHDA and CDR2 SQIVND (reference sequence). Here the CDR3 DNA reads TGTGCCAGTAGTATAGGTGTGGGGGGACAGGTCGGGGAGCTGTTTTTT. This translates into CASSIGVGGQVGELFF.

The chain combines TRBV28 with TRBJ1-5; D not resolved. Deletions cut 3 bases from V and 5 bases from J, with 5 bases between. The CDR3 is made up of 12 amino acids. The V gene's germline CDR1 is MDHEN and CDR2 SYDVKM. This chain's CDR3 is CASSLGYQPQHF. Written as DNA, the CDR3 is TGTGCCAGCAGTTTGGGGTATCAGCCCCAGCATTTT.

This clone was seen more than once but under ten times. This sequence joins TRBV4-2 and TRBJ2-2; the match to TRBD1 covers 10 bases. This CDR3 has 16 residues. V lost 5 bases to trimming and J lost 6 bases; unmatched junction nucleotides: 9. Germline CDR1 reads LGHNA; CDR2 reads YNFKEQ. The CDR3 here is CASSVGTGDLAGELFF. For the CDR3, the DNA is TGTGCCAGCAGCGTAGGGACAGGGGATTTGGCCGGGGAGCTGTTTTTT.

The V gene is TRBV2, the J gene TRBJ2-2, with 8 bases fitting TRBD2. Germline CDR1 reads SNHLY; CDR2 reads FYNNEI. V lost 7 bases, J lost 4 bases, and 5 bases stayed unmatched. This CDR3 is built from 14 residues. The CDR3 reads CASNPAGVTGELFF. CDR3 DNA sequence: TGTGCCAGCAACCCAGCGGGGGTCACCGGGGAGCTGTTTTTT.

The chain employs TRBV7-9 and TRBJ1-5; D gene unclear. The germline V gene encodes CDR1 SEHNR and CDR2 FQNEAQ (reference sequence). The germline V and J ends were trimmed by 3 bases and 7 bases, with 7 bases remaining between them. CDR3 length: 12 residues. The CDR3 DNA sequence: TGTGCCAGCAGCTTTTCTGGCCAGCCCCAGCATTTT. This sequence encodes CASSFSGQPQHF. Full variable domain (rest looked up from reference TRBV7-9 and TRBJ1-5): DTGVSQNPRHKITKRGQNVTFRCDPISEHNRLYWYRQTLGQGPEFLTYFQNEAQLEKSRLLSDRFSAERPKGSFSTLEIQRTEQGDSAMYLCASSFSGQPQHFGDGTRLSIL.

This sequence joins TRBV16 and TRBJ2-3; D gene ambiguous. V was trimmed by 2 bases and J by 2 bases, leaving 11 bases between them. This CDR3 contains 15 residues. Germline lookup yields CDR1 KGHSY and CDR2 FQNENV. The CDR3 DNA reads TGTGCCAGCAGCCAAGAAGTCTCGTACACAGATACGCAGTATTTT. This translates into CASSQEVSYTDTQYF.

This clone has more than one count but fewer than ten. This chain uses TRBV27 with TRBJ1-2; weak D call: TRBD1 (5 bases). Germline CDR1 MNHEY, CDR2 SMNVEV (reference sequence). The CDR3 runs to 14 residues. The V and J ends lost 3 bases and 10 bases respectively, with 18 bases between them. The CDR3 spells CASSLSGTIFAYTF. The CDR3 DNA reads as TGTGCCAGCAGTTTGTCCGGGACGATCTTCGCCTACACCTTC.

This chain links TRBV5-1 with TRBJ2-7; D call uncertain. This CDR3 spans 12 amino acids. Between the trimmed V and J ends, which lost 0 bases and 6 bases, there was a span of 7 bases. Germline lookup yields CDR1 SGHRS and CDR2 YFSETQ. CDR3 sequence: CASSLGRSEQYF. CDR3 DNA sequence: TGCGCCAGCAGCTTGGGGCGCAGCGAGCAGTACTTC.

The chain employs TRBV11-3 and TRBJ2-7, with D unclear. This CDR3 contains 13 residues. The V and J ends lost 2 bases and 5 bases respectively, with 10 bases between them. Per the germline V gene, CDR1 is SGHNT and CDR2 is YENEEA. The CDR3 nucleotides are TGTGCCAGCAGCTTATTTTTCGGAGACGAGCAGTACTTC. Protein: CASSLFFGDEQYF. Together with reference TRBV11-3 and TRBJ2-7, the CDR3 gives the full variable domain: EAGVVQSPRYKIIEKKQPVAFWCNPISGHNTLYWYLQNLGQGPELLIRYENEEAVDDSQLPKDRFSAERLKGVDSTLKIQPAELGDSAVYLCASSLFFGDEQYFGPGTRLTVT.

The chain couples TRBV6-5 to TRBJ2-3; the match to TRBD1 covers 7 bases. The CDR3 consists of 13 residues. CDR1 and CDR2 (germline): MNHEY, SVGAGI. The J segment lost 4 bases and the V segment lost 6 bases, leaving 4 bases of the junction unmatched. CDR3 sequence: CASSRDRADTQYF. The CDR3 nucleotides read TGTGCCAGCAGCCGCGACAGGGCAGATACGCAGTATTTT.

This clone was recorded a few times. This rearrangement joins TRBV19 to TRBJ2-3, with TRBD1 matching over 9 bases. Germline trimming cut 3 bases from V and 4 bases from J; bases unmatched to any gene: 14. The CDR3 runs to 18 residues. Germline V gene lookup returns CDR1 LNHDA and CDR2 SQIVND (reference sequence). CDR3 in amino acids: CASSMSTGQGAESDTQYF. CDR3 DNA sequence: TGTGCCAGTAGTATGTCCACGGGACAGGGAGCGGAGTCAGATACGCAGTATTTT.

The CDR3 sequence: CAISDRDRSTDTQYF. The CDR3 DNA reads as TGTGCCATCAGTGACCGGGACCGTAGCACAGATACGCAGTATTTT. The chain employs TRBV10-3 and TRBJ2-3; the D call may be TRBD1 or TRBD2 (5 bases each). The CDR3 totals 15 residues. V was pared by 3 bases and J by 0 bases, with 10 bases between. The V gene's germline CDR1 is ENHRY and CDR2 SYGVKD.

The V call is TRBV25-1, the J call TRBJ2-7; 10 bases are a match to TRBD1. Germline V gene lookup returns CDR1 MGHDK and CDR2 SYGVNS. CDR3 length: 16 amino acids. J gave up 4 bases and V 2 bases, and 8 bases lay outside the gene matches. CDR3 amino acids: CASSEMGDRGVYEQYF. For the CDR3, the DNA is TGTGCCAGCAGTGAAATGGGGGACAGGGGTGTATACGAGCAGTACTTC.